The 32 T cell receptor beta chains listed next were all sequenced from one sample in a study of human T cells and chemical hapten exposure. TCRdb recomputed calls from the RACE reads with MiXCR, one row per CDR3 protein. The sample lists about 42,000 distinct CDR3 sequences; roughly 12% were seen once. Time point: pre-sensitization, week 0. The treatment denotes: therapeutic diphenylcyclopropenone sensitization with weekly scalp DPC. The sequencing here drew on whole blood, taken in connection with sensitization to the hapten diphenylcyclopropenone (DPC). These receptors were taken from a woman between 25 and 40 years old with alopecia areata. Some clones in this sample may be carry-over from other donors' samples.

This clonotype was recorded many times. The V and J genes are TRBV5-1 and TRBJ1-4; D gene uncertain. The CDR3 runs to 14 residues. V lost 1 base, J lost 7 bases, and 11 bases lay in between. Germline V gene sequence: CDR1 SGHRS, CDR2 YFSETQ. The CDR3, as DNA: TGCGCCAGCAGCTTGTATGGATCGGGTGAAAAACTGTTTTTT. Its translation: CASSLYGSGEKLFF.

The sample holds many counts of this clonotype. The chain carries TRBV7-9 and TRBJ2-7, with TRBD2 matching 7 bases. Germline trimming cut 5 bases from V and 2 bases from J; bases unmatched to any gene: 9. This CDR3 is 15 amino acids long. Per germline, CDR1 SEHNR and CDR2 FQNEAQ (reference sequence). Here the CDR3 reads CASSRGLVGAYEQYF. Here the CDR3 DNA reads TGTGCCAGCAGCCGTGGACTAGTTGGGGCCTACGAGCAGTACTTC.

This clonotype was recorded a few times. DNA for the CDR3: TGTGCCAGCAGCCCCCGGACTAGCGGGAGAGAAGAGACCCAGTACTTC. Translating it yields CASSPRTSGREETQYF. The genes are TRBV7-8 and TRBJ2-5; TRBD2 matches at 13 bases. This CDR3 has 16 residues. Germline V gives CDR1 SGHVS, CDR2 FQNEAQ. The ends lost 5 bases at V and 3 bases at J; junction bases unmatched: 6. Full variable domain (missing parts from reference TRBV7-8 and TRBJ2-5): GAGVSQSPRYKVAKRGQDVALRCDPISGHVSLFWYQQALGQGPEFLTYFQNEAQLDKSGLPSDRFFAERPEGSVSTLKIQRTQQEDSAVYLCASSPRTSGREETQYFGPGTRLLVL.

This clonotype came up a few times. The chain is built from TRBV7-2 and TRBJ1-3; D remains ambiguous. In germline, CDR1 is SGHTA, CDR2 FQGNSA. This CDR3 contains 14 residues. The V and J ends lost 5 bases and 0 bases respectively, with 8 bases between them. This CDR3 reads CASSGQSSGNTIYF. The CDR3 nucleotides are TGTGCCAGCAGCGGTCAGAGCTCTGGAAACACCATATATTTT.

A few counts support this clonotype. This sequence joins TRBV7-6 and TRBJ2-1; 12 bases fit TRBD2. The trim removed 4 bases at V and 6 bases at J, leaving 4 bases unmatched. The germline gives CDR1 SGHVS, CDR2 FNYEAQ. This CDR3 is 15 amino acids long. CDR3: CASSYGLAGINEQFF. The CDR3 DNA follows: TGTGCCAGCAGCTATGGACTAGCGGGGATCAATGAGCAGTTCTTC.

This clonotype was observed at least ten times. The chain couples TRBV2 to TRBJ1-1, with 9 bases lining up with TRBD1. J gave up 3 bases and V 6 bases, and 8 bases lay outside the gene matches. The length of the CDR3 is 15 residues. CDR1 is SNHLY and CDR2 is FYNNEI in the germline V gene. The CDR3: CASRRDREGDTEAFF. CDR3 nucleotides: TGTGCCAGCAGGCGGGACAGGGAGGGGGACACTGAAGCTTTCTTT.

This chain joins TRBV15 and TRBJ2-5; 7 bases match TRBD1. Germline lookup yields CDR1 LNHNV and CDR2 YYDKDF (reference sequence). J gave up 5 bases and V 5 bases, and 5 bases lay outside the gene matches. The CDR3 loop spans 13 amino acids. The CDR3 nucleotides are TGTGCCACCAGCGTAGACAGGGCTGAGACCCAGTACTTC. Protein product: CATSVDRAETQYF.

This clonotype was detected a few times. The chain uses TRBV19 and TRBJ2-6, with 10 bases identical to TRBD1. This CDR3 is 18 amino acids long. Trimming at V came to 5 bases and at J to 1 base, leaving 8 bases not matched to a gene. The germline CDR1 and CDR2 sequences are LNHDA and SQIVND (reference sequence). CDR3 in DNA: TGTGCCAGTAGTCGACAGGGGGCAAGAATGTCTGGGGCCAACGTCCTGACTTTC. The encoded protein is CASSRQGARMSGANVLTF. Drawing the rest from reference TRBV19 and TRBJ2-6, the complete variable domain is DGGITQSPKYLFRKEGQNVTLSCEQNLNHDAMYWYRQDPGQGLRLIYYSQIVNDFQKGDIAEGYSVSREKKESFPLTVTSAQKNPTAFYLCASSRQGARMSGANVLTFGAGSRLTVL.

The chain joins TRBV20-1 to TRBJ2-4; D gene unclear. Trimming removed 3 bases from V and 3 bases from J, with 12 bases in between. Per germline, CDR1 DFQATT and CDR2 SNEGSKA (reference sequence). The CDR3 extends over 14 amino acids. The CDR3 nucleotides are TGCAGTGCTAGTGGGGATGTGGGCAAAAACATTCAGTACTTC. Residues: CSASGDVGKNIQYF.

This clonotype has more than one count but fewer than ten. The rearrangement uses TRBV6-6 and TRBJ2-2; D is perhaps TRBD2 (5 bases). In germline, CDR1 is MNHNY, CDR2 SVGAGI (reference sequence). The V end lost 4 bases, the J end lost 2 bases, and 11 bases lay between the germline ends. This CDR3 has 15 amino acids. The CDR3 loop reads CASSLSLANTGELFF. In DNA form, the CDR3 reads TGTGCCAGCAGTTTGAGCCTAGCTAACACCGGGGAGCTGTTTTTT.

This clonotype was counted only a few times. This rearrangement joins TRBV4-3 to TRBJ2-3; unclear D gene. The CDR3 runs to 15 residues. V was shortened by 1 base and J by 1 base, with 9 bases between the two germline ends. Germline V CDR1 and CDR2: LGHNA, YSLEER. The CDR3 DNA reads as TGCGCCAGCAGCCAAGTGGGGTCTGGCACAGATACGCAGTATTTT. Amino acids: CASSQVGSGTDTQYF.

This clonotype came up a few times. The chain recombines TRBV10-3 with TRBJ2-7; D gene unclear. Germline V gene data show CDR1 as ENHRY and CDR2 as SYGVKD. The CDR3 is 15 amino acids. V lost 6 bases to trimming and J lost 2 bases, with 17 bases between them. The CDR3 nucleotides are TGTGCCATCAGGACCTCGGACGGACCAACCTACGAGCAGTACTTC. Translated: CAIRTSDGPTYEQYF.

This chain joins TRBV7-2 and TRBJ1-2; no reliable D call. Germline V gene lookup returns CDR1 SGHTA and CDR2 FQGNSA. The CDR3 runs to 12 residues. Trimming removed 8 bases at V and 8 bases at J, with 15 bases between. This chain's CDR3 is CASSRARSGYTF. Written as DNA, the CDR3 is TGTGCCAGCTCGAGGGCTCGTTCGGGCTACACCTTC.

This clonotype has more than one count but fewer than ten. The gene calls are TRBV10-3 and TRBJ2-3; 7 nucleotides agree with TRBD2. There are 14 residues in the CDR3. CDR1 and CDR2 from the germline V gene are ENHRY and SYGVKD. Germline trimming cut 7 bases from V and 4 bases from J; bases unmatched to any gene: 8. Here the CDR3 reads CAIMGGSLPDTQYF. DNA for the CDR3: TGTGCCATCATGGGCGGGAGTCTCCCAGATACGCAGTATTTT.

The genes are TRBV5-1 and TRBJ2-1, with 7 bases aligning to TRBD2. The germline V gene encodes CDR1 SGHRS and CDR2 YFSETQ. V dropped 3 bases and J dropped 7; count of bases not matched to a gene: 10. The CDR3 sequence is 15 residues long. DNA of the CDR3: TGCGCCAGCAGCTCCCTCCCAGCGGGAAGGAATGAGCAGTTCTTC. It codes for CASSSLPAGRNEQFF. The variable domain in full, with the rest retrieved from reference TRBV5-1 and TRBJ2-1, is KAGVTQTPRYLIKTRGQQVTLSCSPISGHRSVSWYQQTPGQGLQFLFEYFSETQRNKGNFPGRFSGRQFSNSRSEMNVSTLELGDSALYLCASSSLPAGRNEQFFGPGTRLTVL.

The rearrangement joins TRBV4-3 to TRBJ2-3; D uncertain. The CDR3 consists of 15 residues. The V end lost 0 bases, the J end lost 0 bases, and 7 bases lay between the germline ends. Germline lookup yields CDR1 LGHNA and CDR2 YSLEER. Here the CDR3 DNA reads TGCGCCAGCAGCCAAGACGACGGTAGCACAGATACGCAGTATTTT. Residues: CASSQDDGSTDTQYF.

In its sample, this clonotype was seen many times. The chain combines TRBV28 with TRBJ2-5; 8 bases are shared with TRBD2. V gave up 4 bases and J gave up 4 bases; unmatched junction bases: 8. Per germline, CDR1 MDHEN and CDR2 SYDVKM. The CDR3 length is 15 residues. CDR3 DNA sequence: TGTGCCAGCAGTTCCGGTGACGGGAGGGCAGAGACCCAGTACTTC. This sequence encodes CASSSGDGRAETQYF.

This clonotype was counted many times. The gene calls are TRBV7-9 and TRBJ2-6, with a weak D call TRBD1 (6 bases). Germline V gives CDR1 SEHNR, CDR2 FQNEAQ (reference sequence). This CDR3 spans 15 amino acids. The ends were cut back, 5 bases at V and 2 bases at J, with 10 bases in the middle. CDR3 loop: CASSLRDTGANVLTF. CDR3 sequence (DNA): TGTGCCAGCAGCCTTAGGGACACTGGGGCCAACGTCCTGACTTTC.

V and J are TRBV7-9 and TRBJ2-1; 7 bases align to TRBD1. CDR3 length: 14 residues. Looked up from germline, CDR1 is SEHNR and CDR2 is FQNEAQ (reference sequence). Unmatched junction bases numbered 14, after V lost 5 bases and J lost 13 bases. The CDR3 loop reads CASSPRQGSGSQFF. The CDR3, as DNA: TGTGCCAGCAGCCCGCGACAGGGTTCAGGTTCCCAGTTCTTC.

This rearrangement joins TRBV3-1 to TRBJ2-7; no clear D gene. Trimming left V 1 base short and J 1 base short, with 11 bases between. Germline V CDR1 and CDR2: LGHDT, YNNKEL (reference sequence). The CDR3 loop spans 15 amino acids. The CDR3 nucleotides read TGTGCCAGCAGCCAAGTCCGTCGTCTTTCCTACGAGCAGTACTTC. Its protein is CASSQVRRLSYEQYF.

This clonotype was seen a handful of times. CDR3 region: CASSLDLTDTQYF. The CDR3 DNA follows: TGTGCCAGCAGCTTAGACCTCACAGATACGCAGTATTTT. This chain joins TRBV7-2 and TRBJ2-3; D is undetermined. Looked up from germline, CDR1 is SGHTA and CDR2 is FQGNSA. The CDR3 spans 13 residues. V lost 1 base, J lost 2 bases, and 4 bases lay in between.

V usage is TRBV20-1 and J usage is TRBJ2-1, with 11 bases fitting TRBD2. Germline lookup yields CDR1 DFQATT and CDR2 SNEGSKA (reference sequence). J was trimmed by 4 bases and V by 3 bases; bases with no gene match: 5. The CDR3 consists of 15 residues. CDR3 nucleotides: TGCAGTGCTAGCGCTCTAGCGGGGGGATACAATGAGCAGTTCTTC. Amino acids: CSASALAGGYNEQFF.

This clonotype was recorded at least ten times. CDR3 DNA sequence: TGCAGTGGGGGAGGGCATCTAGCCAAAAACATTCAGTACTTC. Its protein is CSGGGHLAKNIQYF. This chain uses TRBV20-1 with TRBJ2-4; TRBD2 matches 7 bases. The CDR3 has 14 amino acids. Looked up from germline, CDR1 is DFQATT and CDR2 is SNEGSKA (reference sequence). After removal of 7 bases from V and 0 bases from J, the junction contained 6 bases not matched to a gene.

This clonotype was observed a handful of times. The V and J genes are TRBV20-1 and TRBJ1-2; 7 bases agree with TRBD1. Germline V gene data show CDR1 as DFQATT and CDR2 as SNEGSKA (reference sequence). The CDR3 runs to 12 residues. Trimming cost V 6 bases and J 0 bases; bases outside gene matches: 1. The CDR3 spells CSAGQANYGYTF. The CDR3 bases are TGCAGTGCCGGACAGGCTAACTATGGCTACACCTTC.

This clonotype was counted ten times or more. The rearrangement links TRBV29-1 to TRBJ2-2, with 8 bases that match TRBD1. With 6 bases clipped from V and 5 bases from J, the junction kept 5 bases outside the gene matches. Looked up from germline, CDR1 is SQVTM and CDR2 is ANQGSEA. This CDR3 region has 13 residues. The CDR3 DNA follows: TGCAGCGTCTTACAGGGGGGAACCGGGGAGCTGTTTTTT. This gives the protein CSVLQGGTGELFF.

This clonotype showed up many times. The chain combines TRBV7-2 with TRBJ2-1, with TRBD2 as a possible D gene (6 bases). V was shortened by 2 bases and J by 0 bases, with 14 bases between the two germline ends. CDR3 length equals 17 residues. CDR1 and CDR2 (germline): SGHTA, FQGNSA. The CDR3 spells CASSLILIGSSYNEQFF. CDR3 nucleotides: TGTGCCAGCAGCTTAATTTTAATCGGGAGCTCCTACAATGAGCAGTTCTTC. The variable domain in full, with the rest retrieved from reference TRBV7-2 and TRBJ2-1, is GAGVSQSPSNKVTEKGKDVELRCDPISGHTALYWYRQSLGQGLEFLIYFQGNSAPDKSGLPSDRFSAERTGGSVSTLTIQRTQQEDSAVYLCASSLILIGSSYNEQFFGPGTRLTVL.

This clonotype occurred a few times. The V gene is TRBV20-1, the J gene TRBJ2-7; the match to TRBD1 covers 10 bases. CDR1 DFQATT and CDR2 SNEGSKA come from the germline V gene (reference sequence). The CDR3 is 13 residues long. The J segment lost 3 bases and the V segment lost 7 bases, leaving 6 bases of the junction unmatched. This chain's CDR3 is CSGTWTGGYEQYF. The CDR3 bases are TGCAGTGGGACCTGGACAGGGGGCTACGAGCAGTACTTC.

This sequence joins TRBV28 and TRBJ1-1; D gene ambiguous. CDR1 is MDHEN, CDR2 SYDVKM, per germline. The CDR3 has 12 amino acids. The ends were cut back, 5 bases at V and 7 bases at J, with 11 bases in the middle. The DNA of the CDR3 is TGTGCCAGCAGTCCAGCGACTCTTGAAGCTTTCTTT. Translating gives CASSPATLEAFF.

Ten or more counts support this clonotype. This chain connects TRBV3-1 to TRBJ2-4; no clear D. Germline assignment: CDR1 LGHDT and CDR2 YNNKEL (reference sequence). The length of the CDR3 is 15 residues. The V gene lost 0 bases and the J gene lost 0 bases, with 6 bases spanning the gap. The CDR3 protein is CASSQELRAKNIQYF. CDR3 nucleotide sequence: TGTGCCAGCAGCCAAGAACTCAGAGCCAAAAACATTCAGTACTTC.

This clonotype was seen ten or more times. The V gene is TRBV6-5, the J gene TRBJ1-5, with TRBD1 matching 8 bases. This CDR3 has 13 residues. V gave up 8 bases and J gave up 9 bases; unmatched junction bases: 9. Germline V gene data show CDR1 as MNHEY and CDR2 as SVGAGI. The CDR3 nucleotides are TGTGCCAGCCAACAGGGGGGAAAGGGGCCCCAGCATTTT. Its protein product is CASQQGGKGPQHF.

In this sample, this clonotype turned up many times. The rearrangement links TRBV28 to TRBJ2-1; a possible D gene is TRBD1 (5 bases). V was shortened by 5 bases and J by 8 bases, with 16 bases between the two germline ends. The CDR3 length is 14 residues. Germline-derived CDR1 and CDR2 are MDHEN and SYDVKM. CDR3 DNA sequence: TGTGCCAGCAGTGTCGACAGCCACAGCGATGAGCAGTTCTTC. Translating gives CASSVDSHSDEQFF.

This clonotype occurred a few times. V and J are TRBV11-1 and TRBJ2-1; D possibly corresponds to TRBD1 (6 bases). There are 13 residues in the CDR3. Per the germline V gene, CDR1 is SGHAT and CDR2 is FQDESV (reference sequence). V was pared by 8 bases and J by 8 bases, with 16 bases between. CDR3 in amino acids: CASGDTLIDEQFF. In DNA, the CDR3 is TGTGCCAGCGGGGACACACTTATCGATGAGCAGTTCTTC.